This T cell receptor (beta chain) was obtained from a study of cytomegalovirus exposure and HLA in healthy donors. Whole-study results and caveats: A previous analysis found most TCR beta V segments productive roughly 87% or roughly 30% of the time. Common viral pathogens were later found to be apparently linked to several of the most significant clusters. Reports indicated that the classifier achieved high specificity and sensitivity in diagnosing cytomegalovirus status.

With respect to this clone: Its matching antigen is unknown.

Primers included in the PCR were 60 Vbeta and 13 Jbeta primers. TCRdb keeps only in-frame clones here, not all; method: immunoSEQ multiplex PCR. The data contain tens of thousands of clones, more than 85% of them seen just once; the ten biggest clones take up roughly 2.7%. Sequencing input: PBMCs. This sequence was found in a woman aged 18 to 35 in good health and CMV-seronegative.

CDR3 bases: TGTGCCATCAGTGAGGCGGACAGGGCGGGCACTGAAGCTTTCTTT. Residues: CAISEADRAGTEAFF. The rearrangement links TRBV10-3 to TRBJ1-1, with 8 bases aligning to TRBD1. CDR1 ENHRY and CDR2 SYGVKD come from the germline V gene. This CDR3 region has 15 residues. J was trimmed by 4 bases and V by 2 bases; bases with no gene match: 6.